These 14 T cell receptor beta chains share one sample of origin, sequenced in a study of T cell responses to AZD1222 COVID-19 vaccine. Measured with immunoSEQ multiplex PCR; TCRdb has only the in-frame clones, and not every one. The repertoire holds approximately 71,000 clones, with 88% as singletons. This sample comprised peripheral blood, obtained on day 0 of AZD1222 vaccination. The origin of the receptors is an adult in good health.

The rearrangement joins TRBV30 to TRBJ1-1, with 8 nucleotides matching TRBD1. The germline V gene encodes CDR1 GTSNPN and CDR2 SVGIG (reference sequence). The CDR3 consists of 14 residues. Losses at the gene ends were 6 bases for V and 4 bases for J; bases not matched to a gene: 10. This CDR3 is CACGEQGVRTEAFF. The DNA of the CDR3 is TGTGCCTGTGGGGAACAGGGGGTACGCACTGAAGCTTTCTTT.

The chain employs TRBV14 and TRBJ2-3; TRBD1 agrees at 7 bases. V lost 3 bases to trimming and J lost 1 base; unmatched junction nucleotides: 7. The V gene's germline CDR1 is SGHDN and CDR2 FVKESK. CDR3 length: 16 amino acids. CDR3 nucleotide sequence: TGTGCCAGCAGCCAGTACAGGGGAAGGGGCACAGATACGCAGTATTTT. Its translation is CASSQYRGRGTDTQYF.

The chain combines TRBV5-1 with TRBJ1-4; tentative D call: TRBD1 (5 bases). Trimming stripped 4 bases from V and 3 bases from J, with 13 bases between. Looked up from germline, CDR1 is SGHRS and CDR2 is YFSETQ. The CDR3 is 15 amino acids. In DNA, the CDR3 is TGCGCCAGCAGCCTGTGGACGGGACCTAATGAAAAACTGTTTTTT. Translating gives CASSLWTGPNEKLFF. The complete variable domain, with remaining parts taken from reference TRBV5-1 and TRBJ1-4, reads KAGVTQTPRYLIKTRGQQVTLSCSPISGHRSVSWYQQTPGQGLQFLFEYFSETQRNKGNFPGRFSGRQFSNSRSEMNVSTLELGDSALYLCASSLWTGPNEKLFFGSGTQLSVL.

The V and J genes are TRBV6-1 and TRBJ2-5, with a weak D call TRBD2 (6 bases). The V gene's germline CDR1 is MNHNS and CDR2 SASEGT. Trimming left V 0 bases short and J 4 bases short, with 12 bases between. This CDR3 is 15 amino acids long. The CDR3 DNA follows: TGTGCCAGCAGTGAAGCAAGCGGAGGGGTAGAGACCCAGTACTTC. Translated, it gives CASSEASGGVETQYF.

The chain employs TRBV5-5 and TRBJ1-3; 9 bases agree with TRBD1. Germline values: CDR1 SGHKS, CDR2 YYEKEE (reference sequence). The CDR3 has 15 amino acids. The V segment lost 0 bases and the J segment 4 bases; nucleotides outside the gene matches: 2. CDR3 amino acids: CASSLVGQGGNTIYF. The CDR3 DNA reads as TGTGCCAGCAGCTTGGTGGGACAGGGAGGAAACACCATATATTTT.

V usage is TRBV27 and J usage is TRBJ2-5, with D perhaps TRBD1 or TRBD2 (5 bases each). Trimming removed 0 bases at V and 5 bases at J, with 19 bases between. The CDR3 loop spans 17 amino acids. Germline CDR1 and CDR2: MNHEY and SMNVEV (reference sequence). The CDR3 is CASSLSSGTPVRETQYF. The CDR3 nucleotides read TGTGCCAGCAGTTTATCGTCCGGGACCCCGGTTCGGGAGACCCAGTACTTC.

As DNA, the CDR3 is TGCGCCAGCAGAGCCCGGAGCTTGGGGGACACTGAAGCTTTCTTT. The encoded protein is CASRARSLGDTEAFF. The rearrangement links TRBV10-2 to TRBJ1-1; tentatively, D is TRBD1 (5 bases). The CDR3 sequence is 15 residues long. V lost 6 bases and J lost 3, with 17 bases in between. Germline CDR1 and CDR2: WSHSY and SAAADI.

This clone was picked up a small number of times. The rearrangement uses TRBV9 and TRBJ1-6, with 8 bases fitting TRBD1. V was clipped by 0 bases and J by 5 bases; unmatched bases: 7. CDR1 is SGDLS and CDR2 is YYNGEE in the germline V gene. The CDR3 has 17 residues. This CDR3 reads CASSVGHRGGNNSPLHF. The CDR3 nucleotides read TGTGCCAGCAGCGTAGGTCACAGGGGGGGGAATAATTCACCCCTCCACTTT.

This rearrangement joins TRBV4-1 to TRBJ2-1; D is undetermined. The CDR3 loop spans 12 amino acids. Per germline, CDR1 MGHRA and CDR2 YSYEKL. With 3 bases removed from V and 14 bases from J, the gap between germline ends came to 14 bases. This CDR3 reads CASSQDSSKEFF. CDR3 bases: TGCGCCAGCAGCCAGGATAGCTCGAAAGAGTTCTTC.

CDR3 residues: CAWSTFRTSRNYEQYF. The DNA for the CDR3 is TGTGCCTGGAGTACCTTCCGGACTAGCCGAAACTACGAGCAGTACTTC. The chain carries TRBV30 and TRBJ2-7; TRBD2 aligns across 8 bases. CDR3 length: 16 amino acids. Looked up from germline, CDR1 is GTSNPN and CDR2 is SVGIG (reference sequence). The junction had 12 bases not matched to a gene; V was cut back by 2 bases and J by 3 bases.

CDR3: CASSLPTSGKDEQYF. In DNA, the CDR3 is TGTGCCAGCAGCTTACCGACTAGCGGGAAAGACGAGCAGTACTTC. The chain joins TRBV4-2 to TRBJ2-7, with 11 nucleotides matching TRBD2. Per the germline V gene, CDR1 is LGHNA and CDR2 is YNFKEQ. Unmatched junction bases numbered 8, after V lost 5 bases and J lost 5 bases. CDR3 size: 15 residues.

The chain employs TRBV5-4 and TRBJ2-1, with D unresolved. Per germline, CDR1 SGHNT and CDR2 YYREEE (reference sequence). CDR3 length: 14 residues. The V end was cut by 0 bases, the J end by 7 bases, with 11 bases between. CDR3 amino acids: CASSLVGRRNEQFF. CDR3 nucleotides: TGTGCCAGCAGCTTGGTGGGCAGAAGGAATGAGCAGTTCTTC.

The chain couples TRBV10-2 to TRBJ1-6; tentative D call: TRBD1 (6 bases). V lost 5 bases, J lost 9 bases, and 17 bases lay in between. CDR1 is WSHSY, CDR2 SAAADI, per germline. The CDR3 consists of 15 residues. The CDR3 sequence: CASSPGGRRSSPLHF. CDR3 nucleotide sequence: TGCGCCAGCAGTCCCGGGGGCCGACGGAGTTCACCCCTCCACTTT.

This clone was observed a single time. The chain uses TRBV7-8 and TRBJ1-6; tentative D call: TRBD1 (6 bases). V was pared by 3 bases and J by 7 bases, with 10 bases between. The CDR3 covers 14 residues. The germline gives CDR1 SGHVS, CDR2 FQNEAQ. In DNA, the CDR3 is TGTGCCAGCAGCTTCGACAGGCTGAATTCACCCCTCCACTTT. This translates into CASSFDRLNSPLHF.